This TCR beta chain was sequenced during a study of blood T cell repertoires in COVID-19. The CDR3 has 13 residues. V was clipped by 5 bases and J by 4 bases, with 11 bases between them. Per the germline V gene, CDR1 is SGHAT and CDR2 is FQNNGV. The data were produced by immunoSEQ multiplex PCR, yet TCRdb's version contains in-frame clones alone and is incomplete. The data hold roughly 140,000 clones, with roughly 80% observed a single time. Material for sequencing was peripheral blood. The origin of this receptor is a man between 70 and 80 years old with acute or convalescent COVID-19. The rearrangement uses TRBV11-2 and TRBJ1-2, with no clear D. Here the CDR3 reads CASSNQFSYGYTF. The CDR3 DNA is TGTGCCAGCAGCAATCAGTTTTCCTATGGCTACACCTTC. Filled out from reference TRBV11-2 and TRBJ1-2, the complete variable domain reads EAGVAQSPRYKIIEKRQSVAFWCNPISGHATLYWYQQILGQGPKLLIQFQNNGVVDDSQLPKDRFSAERLKGVDSTLKIQPAKLEDSAVYLCASSNQFSYGYTFGSGTRLTVV.